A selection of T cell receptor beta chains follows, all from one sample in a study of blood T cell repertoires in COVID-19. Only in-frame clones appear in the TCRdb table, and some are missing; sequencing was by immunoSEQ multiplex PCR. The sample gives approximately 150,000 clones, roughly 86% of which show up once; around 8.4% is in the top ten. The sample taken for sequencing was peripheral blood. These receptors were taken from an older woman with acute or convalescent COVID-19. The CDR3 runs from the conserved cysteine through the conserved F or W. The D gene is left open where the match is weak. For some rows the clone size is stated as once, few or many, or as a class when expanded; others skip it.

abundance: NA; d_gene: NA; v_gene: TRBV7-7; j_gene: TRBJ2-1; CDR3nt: TGTGCTAGCAGCTTCCGACTAGGCCATGGAGAGCAGTTCTTC; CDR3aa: CASSFRLGHGEQFF
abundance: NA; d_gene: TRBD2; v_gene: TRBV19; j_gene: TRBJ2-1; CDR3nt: TGTGCCAGTAGCTGGGCCGAGCGGGGGGCCAATGAGCAGTTCTTC; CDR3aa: CASSWAERGANEQFF
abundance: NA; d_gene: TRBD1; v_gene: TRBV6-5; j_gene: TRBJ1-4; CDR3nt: TGTGCCAGCAGTTACACTCGGACAGGGTTGGGGGAAAAACTGTTTTTT; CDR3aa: CASSYTRTGLGEKLFF
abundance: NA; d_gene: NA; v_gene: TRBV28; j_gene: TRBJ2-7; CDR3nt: TGTGCCAGCAGTTTGGGCCGGCAGTACTTC; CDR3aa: CASSLGRQYF
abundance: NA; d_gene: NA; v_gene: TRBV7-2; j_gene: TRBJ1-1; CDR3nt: TGTGCCAGCAGCTTAGTGGGGGGGAACACTGAAGCTTTCTTT; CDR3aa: CASSLVGGNTEAFF
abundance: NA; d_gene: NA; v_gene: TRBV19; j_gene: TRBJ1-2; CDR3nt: TGTGCCAGTAGTAAGGAAGGAGTCTATGGCTACACCTTC; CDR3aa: CASSKEGVYGYTF
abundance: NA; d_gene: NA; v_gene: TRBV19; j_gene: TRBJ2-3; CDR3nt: TGTGCCAGTAGTTCGGCAGGGGTAAACACAGATACGCAGTATTTT; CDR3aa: CASSSAGVNTDTQYF
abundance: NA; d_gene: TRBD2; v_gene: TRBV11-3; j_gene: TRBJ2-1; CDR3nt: TGTGCCAGCTACCCGGGGGGCTCCTACAATGAGCAGTTCTTC; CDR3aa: CASYPGGSYNEQFF
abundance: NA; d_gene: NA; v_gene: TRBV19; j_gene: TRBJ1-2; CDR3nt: TGTGCCAGTAACCAAGTCGGGGACTCCTACTATGGCTACACCTTC; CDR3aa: CASNQVGDSYYGYTF
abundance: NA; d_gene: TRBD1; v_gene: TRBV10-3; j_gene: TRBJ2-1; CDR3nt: TGTGCCATCAGTGACAGTACAGGGGTCAGGGACAATGAGCAGTTCTTC; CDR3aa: CAISDSTGVRDNEQFF
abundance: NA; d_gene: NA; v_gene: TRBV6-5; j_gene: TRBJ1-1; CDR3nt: TGTGCCAGCAGTTACTCGGCGACAGCTTTGAACACTGAAGCTTTCTTT; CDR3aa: CASSYSATALNTEAFF
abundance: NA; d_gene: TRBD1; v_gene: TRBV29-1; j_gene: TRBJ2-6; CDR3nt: TGCAGCGTTCTAGGCCGGACAGGGGGCGACGGGGCCAACGTCCTGACTTTC; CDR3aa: CSVLGRTGGDGANVLTF
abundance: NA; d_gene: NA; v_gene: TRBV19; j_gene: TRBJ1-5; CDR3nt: TGTGCCAGTAGTATAGATCGGGGCAATCAGCCCCAGCATTTT; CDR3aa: CASSIDRGNQPQHF
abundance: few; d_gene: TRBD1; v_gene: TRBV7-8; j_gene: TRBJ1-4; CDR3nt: TGTGCCAGTAAGGGACAGGGCAGTCCTTGGGCTAATGAAAAACTGTTTTTT; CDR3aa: CASKGQGSPWANEKLFF
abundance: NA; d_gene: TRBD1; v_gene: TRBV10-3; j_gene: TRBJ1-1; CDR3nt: TGTGCCATCAGGGGGGGGACAGGGAGAGCCACTGAAGCTTTCTTT; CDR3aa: CAIRGGTGRATEAFF
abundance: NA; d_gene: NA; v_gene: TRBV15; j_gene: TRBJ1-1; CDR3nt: TGTGCCACCAGCAGAGATCCTGCGATGAACACTGAAGCTTTCTTT; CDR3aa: CATSRDPAMNTEAFF
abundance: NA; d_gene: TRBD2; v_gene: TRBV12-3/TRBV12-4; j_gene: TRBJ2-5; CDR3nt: TGTGCCAGCAGGCTAGCGGGGCAAGAAACCCAGTACTTC; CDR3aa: CASRLAGQETQYF
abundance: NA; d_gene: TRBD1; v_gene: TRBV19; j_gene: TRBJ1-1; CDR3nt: TGTGCCAGTAGTATACAGGGGGCTAAGAACACTGAAGCTTTCTTT; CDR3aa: CASSIQGAKNTEAFF
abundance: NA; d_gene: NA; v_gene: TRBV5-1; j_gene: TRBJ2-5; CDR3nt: TGCGCCAGCAGCTTGGCCCCAGGGCTTCAAGAGACCCAGTACTTC; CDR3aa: CASSLAPGLQETQYF
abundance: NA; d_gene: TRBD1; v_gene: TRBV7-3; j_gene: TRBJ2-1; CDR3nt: TGTGCCAGCAGCTGGGACAGTTTCGCGGAGCAGTTCTTC; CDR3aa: CASSWDSFAEQFF
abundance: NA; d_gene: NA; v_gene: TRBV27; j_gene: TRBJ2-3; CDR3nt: TGTGCCAGCAGTTTAGGAGCGACAGATACGCAGTATTTT; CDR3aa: CASSLGATDTQYF
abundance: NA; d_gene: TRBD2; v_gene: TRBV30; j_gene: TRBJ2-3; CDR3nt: TGTGCCTGGAGTGTACCTAGCGGGGGCACAGATACGCAGTATTTT; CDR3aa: CAWSVPSGGTDTQYF
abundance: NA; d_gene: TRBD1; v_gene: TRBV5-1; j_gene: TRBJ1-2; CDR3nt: TGCGCCAGCAGCCTTGGCGACAGGGGAGACTATGGCTACACCTTC; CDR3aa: CASSLGDRGDYGYTF
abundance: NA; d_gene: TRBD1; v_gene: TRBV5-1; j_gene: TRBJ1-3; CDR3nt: TGCGCCAGCAGCCCGACAGGGTTCGGCGGAAACACCATATATTTT; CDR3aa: CASSPTGFGGNTIYF
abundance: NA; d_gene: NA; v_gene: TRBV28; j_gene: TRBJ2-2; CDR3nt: TGTGCCAGCAGTTTATTGGGGGCGAGGGCCGGGGAGCTGTTTTTT; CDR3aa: CASSLLGARAGELFF
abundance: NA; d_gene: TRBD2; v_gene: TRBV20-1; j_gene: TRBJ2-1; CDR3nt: TGCAGTGCTAGTGGGGGACTAGCGGGGTTCGGTGAGCAGTTCTTC; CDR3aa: CSASGGLAGFGEQFF
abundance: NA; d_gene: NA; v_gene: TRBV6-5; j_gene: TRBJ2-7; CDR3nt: TGTGCCAGCAGGCCCACCCACGCCAGCTCCTACGAGCAGTACTTC; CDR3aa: CASRPTHASSYEQYF
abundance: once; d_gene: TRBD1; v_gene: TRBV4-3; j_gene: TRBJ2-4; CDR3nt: TGCGCCAGCAGCCAAATCTCAGGGACAGCAGCCAAAAACATTCAGTACTTC; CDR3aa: CASSQISGTAAKNIQYF
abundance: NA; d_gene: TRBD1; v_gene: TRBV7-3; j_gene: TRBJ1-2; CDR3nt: TGTGCCAGCAGCTCAACGGGGCAGGGGGCTAATGGCTACACCTTC; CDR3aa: CASSSTGQGANGYTF
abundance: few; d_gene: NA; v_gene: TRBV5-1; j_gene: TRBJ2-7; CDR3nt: TGCGCCAGCAGCTTGGACCCGGGGAGCTCCTACGAGCAGTACTTC; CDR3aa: CASSLDPGSSYEQYF
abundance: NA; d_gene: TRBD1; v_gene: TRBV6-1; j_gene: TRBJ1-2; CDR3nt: TGTGCCAGCAGTGAACGGGACAGGGATTATGGCTACACCTTC; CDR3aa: CASSERDRDYGYTF
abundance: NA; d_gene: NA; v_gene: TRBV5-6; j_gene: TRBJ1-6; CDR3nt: TGTGCCAGCAGCTTGGCTCAGGGGCATTCACCCCTCCACTTT; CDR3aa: CASSLAQGHSPLHF
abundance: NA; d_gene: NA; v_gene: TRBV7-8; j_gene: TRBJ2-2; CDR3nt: TGTGCCAGCAGCATGGGGGGGAACACCGGGGAGCTGTTTTTT; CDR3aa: CASSMGGNTGELFF
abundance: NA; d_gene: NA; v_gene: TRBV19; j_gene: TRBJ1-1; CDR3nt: TGTGCCAGTAGTATGAAGGCAGGATTTTTTCCTGAAGCTTTCTTT; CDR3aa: CASSMKAGFFPEAFF
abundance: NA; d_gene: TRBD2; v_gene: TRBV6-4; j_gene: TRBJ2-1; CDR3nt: TGTGCCAGCAGTGCGGGGGGGCTCAGTGAGCAGTTCTTC; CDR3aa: CASSAGGLSEQFF
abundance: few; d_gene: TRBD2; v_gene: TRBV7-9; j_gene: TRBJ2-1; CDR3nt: TGTGCCAGCAGCCCCGGACTAGCGGGGGGGCTTCGGTGGTTCTTC; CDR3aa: CASSPGLAGGLRWFF
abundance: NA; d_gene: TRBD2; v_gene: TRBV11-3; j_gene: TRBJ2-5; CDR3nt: TGTGCCAGCAGCTTCGAGCGGGGGAGGTACCAAGAGACCCAGTACTTC; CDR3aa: CASSFERGRYQETQYF
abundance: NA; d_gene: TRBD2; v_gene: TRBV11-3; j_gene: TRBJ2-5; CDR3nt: TGTGCCAGCAGCCAGCGGGACTTGCAAGAGACCCAGTACTTC; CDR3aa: CASSQRDLQETQYF
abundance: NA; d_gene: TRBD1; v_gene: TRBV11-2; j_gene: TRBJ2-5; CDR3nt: TGTGCCAGCAGCCGCACAGGGGGAGAGACCCAGTACTTC; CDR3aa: CASSRTGGETQYF
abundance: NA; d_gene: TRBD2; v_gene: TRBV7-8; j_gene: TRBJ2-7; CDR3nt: TGTGCCAGCAGCTTAGGACTACTAGCGGGGGGCCTCGATAGCTCCTACGAGCAGTACTTC; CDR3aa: CASSLGLLAGGLDSSYEQYF
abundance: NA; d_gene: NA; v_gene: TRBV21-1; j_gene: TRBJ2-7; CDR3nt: TGTGCCAGCAGCATACCGGGACAGGGACCCTACGAGCAGTACTTC; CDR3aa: CASSIPGQGPYEQYF
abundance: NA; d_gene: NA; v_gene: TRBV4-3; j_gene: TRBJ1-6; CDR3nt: TGCGCCAGCAGCCAAGATATCCGTGGGGCATCACCCCTCCACTTT; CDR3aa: CASSQDIRGASPLHF
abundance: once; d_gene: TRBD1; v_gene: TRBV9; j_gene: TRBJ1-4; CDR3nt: TGTGCCAGCAGCTCGTCGGACAGGGTTAATGAAAAACTGTTTTTT; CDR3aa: CASSSSDRVNEKLFF
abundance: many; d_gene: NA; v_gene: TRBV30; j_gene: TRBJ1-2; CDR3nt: TGTGCCTGGAGTGTCCACAGAGACTATGGCTACACCTTC; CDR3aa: CAWSVHRDYGYTF
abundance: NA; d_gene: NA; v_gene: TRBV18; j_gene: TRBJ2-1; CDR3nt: TGTGCCAGCTCTCTCGGGCTGCATCGAGGAGGCAATGAGCAGTTCTTC; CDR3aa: CASSLGLHRGGNEQFF